This TCR beta chain was captured in a study of cytomegalovirus exposure and HLA in healthy donors. A few counts support this clone. Its antigen is still unknown. Study results and limitations: The listing of 150 or so TCR beta chains classed them as cytomegalovirus-associated. In vitro testing confirmed a few CMV-associated chains as specific for CMV antigens.

Assay: immunoSEQ multiplex PCR; the TCRdb copy retains only in-frame clones and omits some. Among about 95,000 clones listed, 85% were seen once. The donors were part of the validation cohort, which consisted of over a hundred subjects and was separate from the first cohort of under 850 subjects. The germline V and J ends were trimmed by 1 base and 5 bases, with 9 bases remaining between them. CDR1 and CDR2 (germline): SEHNR, FQNEAQ (reference sequence). The CDR3 runs 14 residues. Sequenced material: PBMCs. The chain carries TRBV7-9 and TRBJ2-1; D unresolved. This TCR was recovered from a man aged 18 to 35 in good health and CMV-seropositive. CDR3: CASSLGTTDNEQFF. Here the CDR3 DNA reads TGTGCCAGCAGCTTAGGCACGACTGACAATGAGCAGTTCTTC.